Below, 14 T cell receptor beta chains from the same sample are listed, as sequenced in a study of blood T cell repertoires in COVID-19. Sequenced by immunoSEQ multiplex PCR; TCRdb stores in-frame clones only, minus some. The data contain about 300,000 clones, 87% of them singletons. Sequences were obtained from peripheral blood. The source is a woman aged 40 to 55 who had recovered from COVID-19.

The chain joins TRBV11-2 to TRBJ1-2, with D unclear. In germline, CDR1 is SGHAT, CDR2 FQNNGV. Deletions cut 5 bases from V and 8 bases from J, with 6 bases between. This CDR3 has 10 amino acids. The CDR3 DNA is TGTGCCAGCAGCCGAGGGGGCTACACCTTC. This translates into CASSRGGYTF.

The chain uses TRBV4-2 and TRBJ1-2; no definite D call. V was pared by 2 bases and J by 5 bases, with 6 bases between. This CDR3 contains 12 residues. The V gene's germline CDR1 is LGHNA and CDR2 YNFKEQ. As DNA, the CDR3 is TGTGCCAGCAGCCAACAAGAGTATGGCTACACCTTC. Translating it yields CASSQQEYGYTF.

CDR3 protein: CASSFGWTGDTDTQYF. CDR3 DNA: TGTGCCAGCAGCTTCGGTTGGACAGGGGACACAGATACGCAGTATTTT. The V call is TRBV7-9, the J call TRBJ2-3, with 9 bases identical to TRBD1. The ends lost 3 bases at V and 2 bases at J; junction bases unmatched: 6. Germline V gene sequence: CDR1 SEHNR, CDR2 FQNEAQ (reference sequence). CDR3 length equals 16 residues. Full variable domain (missing parts from reference TRBV7-9 and TRBJ2-3): DTGVSQNPRHKITKRGQNVTFRCDPISEHNRLYWYRQTLGQGPEFLTYFQNEAQLEKSRLLSDRFSAERPKGSFSTLEIQRTEQGDSAMYLCASSFGWTGDTDTQYFGPGTRLTVL.

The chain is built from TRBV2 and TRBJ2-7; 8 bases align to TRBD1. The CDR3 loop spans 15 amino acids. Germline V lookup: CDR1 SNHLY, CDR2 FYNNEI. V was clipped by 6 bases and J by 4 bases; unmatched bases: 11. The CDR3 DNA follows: TGTGCCAGCAGAACGGACAGGGAGATTTGGTACGAGCAGTACTTC. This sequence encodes CASRTDREIWYEQYF.

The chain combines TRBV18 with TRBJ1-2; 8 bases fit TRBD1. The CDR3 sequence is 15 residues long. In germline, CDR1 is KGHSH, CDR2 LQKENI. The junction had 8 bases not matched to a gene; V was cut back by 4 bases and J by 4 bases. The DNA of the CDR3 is TGTGCCAGCTCACAGACCGGGACAGGCTCCTATGGCTACACCTTC. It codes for CASSQTGTGSYGYTF.

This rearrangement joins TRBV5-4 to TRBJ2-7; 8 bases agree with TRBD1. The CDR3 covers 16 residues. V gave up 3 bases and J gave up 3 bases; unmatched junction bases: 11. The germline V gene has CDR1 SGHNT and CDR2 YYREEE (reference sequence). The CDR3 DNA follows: TGTGCCAGCAGCTCGCCGACAGGGGCCGATAACTACGAGCAGTACTTC. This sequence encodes CASSSPTGADNYEQYF.

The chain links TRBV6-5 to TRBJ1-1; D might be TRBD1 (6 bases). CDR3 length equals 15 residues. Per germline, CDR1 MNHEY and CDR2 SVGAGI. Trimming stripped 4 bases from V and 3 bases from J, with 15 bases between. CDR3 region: CASSSRGAGDTEAFF. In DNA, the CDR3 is TGTGCCAGCAGTTCACGGGGGGCCGGGGACACTGAAGCTTTCTTT.

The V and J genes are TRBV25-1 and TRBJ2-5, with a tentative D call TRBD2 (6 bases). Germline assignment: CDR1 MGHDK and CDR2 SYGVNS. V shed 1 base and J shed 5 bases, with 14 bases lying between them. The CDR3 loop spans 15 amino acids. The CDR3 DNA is TGTGCCAGCAGTGAATGGGCTTCAGGGAGGGAGACCCAGTACTTC. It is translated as CASSEWASGRETQYF.

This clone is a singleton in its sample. The CDR3, as DNA: TGTGCCAGCAGCCAAGCGCAGGGCCACGAGACCCAGTACTTC. This sequence encodes CASSQAQGHETQYF. This rearrangement joins TRBV3-1 (or the pseudogene TRBV3-2) to TRBJ2-5; the D gene is possibly TRBD1 (5 bases). V lost 1 base, J lost 5 bases, and 11 bases lay in between. Per the germline V gene, CDR1 is LGHDT and CDR2 is YNNKEL (reference sequence). This CDR3 is 14 amino acids long.

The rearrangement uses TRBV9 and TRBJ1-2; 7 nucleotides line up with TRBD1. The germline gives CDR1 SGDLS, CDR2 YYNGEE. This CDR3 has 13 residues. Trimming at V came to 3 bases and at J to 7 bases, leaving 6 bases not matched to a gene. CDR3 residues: CASSGATGIGYTF. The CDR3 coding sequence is TGTGCCAGCAGCGGGGCGACAGGGATTGGCTACACCTTC. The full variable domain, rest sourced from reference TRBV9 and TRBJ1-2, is DSGVTQTPKHLITATGQRVTLRCSPRSGDLSVYWYQQSLDQGLQFLIQYYNGEERAKGNILERFSAQQFPDLHSELNLSSLELGDSALYFCASSGATGIGYTFGSGTRLTVV.

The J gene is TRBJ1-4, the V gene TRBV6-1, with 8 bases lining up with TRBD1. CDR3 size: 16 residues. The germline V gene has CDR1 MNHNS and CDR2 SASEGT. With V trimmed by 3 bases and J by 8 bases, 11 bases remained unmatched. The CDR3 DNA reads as TGTGCCAGCAGTGAGGTGGGGACAGGAGGGGGAGAAAAACTGTTTTTT. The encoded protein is CASSEVGTGGGEKLFF.

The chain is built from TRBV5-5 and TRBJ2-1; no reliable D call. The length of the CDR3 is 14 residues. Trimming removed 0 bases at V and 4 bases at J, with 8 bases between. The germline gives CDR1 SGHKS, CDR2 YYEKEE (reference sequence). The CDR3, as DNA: TGTGCCAGCAGCTTGGCTGCAGAATACAATGAGCAGTTCTTC. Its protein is CASSLAAEYNEQFF.

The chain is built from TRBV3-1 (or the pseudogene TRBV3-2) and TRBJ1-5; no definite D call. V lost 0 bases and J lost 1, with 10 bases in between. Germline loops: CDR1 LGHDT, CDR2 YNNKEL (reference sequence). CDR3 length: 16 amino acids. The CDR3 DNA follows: TGTGCCAGCAGCCAAGATTATACCCTAAGCAATCAGCCCCAGCATTTT. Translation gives CASSQDYTLSNQPQHF.

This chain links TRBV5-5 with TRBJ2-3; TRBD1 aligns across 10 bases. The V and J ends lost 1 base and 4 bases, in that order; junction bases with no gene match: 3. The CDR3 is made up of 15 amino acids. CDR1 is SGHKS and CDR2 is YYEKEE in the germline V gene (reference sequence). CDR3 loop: CASSLWTGGPDTQYF. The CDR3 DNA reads TGTGCCAGCAGCTTGTGGACAGGGGGACCAGATACGCAGTATTTT.